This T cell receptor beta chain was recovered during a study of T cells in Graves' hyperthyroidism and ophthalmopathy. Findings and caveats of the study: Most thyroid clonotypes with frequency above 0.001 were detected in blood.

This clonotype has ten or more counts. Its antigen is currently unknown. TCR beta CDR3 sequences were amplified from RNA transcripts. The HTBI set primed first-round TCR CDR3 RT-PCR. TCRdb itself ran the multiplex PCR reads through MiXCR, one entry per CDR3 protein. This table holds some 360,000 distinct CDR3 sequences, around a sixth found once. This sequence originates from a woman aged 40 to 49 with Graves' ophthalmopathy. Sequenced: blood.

The CDR3 region is CASGPGQGPETQYF. The DNA of the CDR3 is TGTGCCAGCGGCCCGGGACAGGGACCAGAGACCCAGTACTTC. The chain has TRBV12-3 or TRBV12-4 and TRBJ2-5; 9 bases fit TRBD1. The CDR3 consists of 14 residues. V trimming: 8 bases; J trimming: 4 bases; junction bases outside the gene matches: 8.